These 4 T cell receptor beta chains share one sample of origin, sequenced in a study of cytomegalovirus exposure and HLA in healthy donors listed by TCRdb under 2017. The protocol used for the library was the immunoSEQ multiplex PCR assay. For the multiplex PCR, a mixture combining 60 forward primers for TCR Vbeta segments and 13 reverse primers for TCR Jbeta segments was used. Drawn from immuneACCESS, this table holds only the in-frame rearrangements with V and J called that TCRdb kept. Clones are partly lost; checked studies trace under half to an unresolved V gene and leave the rest unexplained. This sample is represented by 100,000 to 140,000 clones; about 74% of them were singletons. The ten largest account for about 15% of the sample. Sequences were obtained from PBMCs. All receptors come from a middle-aged woman in good health and CMV-seropositive.

This chain uses TRBV4-1 with TRBJ1-5; D ambiguous. CDR3 length: 14 residues. CDR1 and CDR2 (germline): MGHRA, YSYEKL. V was shortened by 1 base and J by 6 bases, with 10 bases between the two germline ends. The CDR3 DNA is TGCGCCAGCAGCCAAGGGGCTGGGTTTCAGCCCCAGCATTTT. This translates into CASSQGAGFQPQHF.

V is TRBV4-1 and J is TRBJ1-2, with D perhaps TRBD1 (6 bases). The CDR3 runs 18 residues. V shed 2 bases and J shed 0 bases, with 19 bases lying between them. Germline CDR1 MGHRA, CDR2 YSYEKL. The CDR3 DNA sequence: TGCGCCAGCAGCCAAAGTACGGCAGGGGAAAAAGCTAACTATGGCTACACCTTC. Its protein is CASSQSTAGEKANYGYTF.

The rearrangement links TRBV6-6 to TRBJ2-1, with TRBD2 matching 7 bases. CDR3 length: 15 residues. The germline gives CDR1 MNHNY, CDR2 SVGAGI (reference sequence). The trim removed 6 bases at V and 6 bases at J, leaving 11 bases unmatched. CDR3 region: CASSLSGAFGNEQFF. The CDR3 DNA sequence: TGTGCCAGCAGCTTAAGCGGGGCTTTCGGCAATGAGCAGTTCTTC.

This clone was recorded only once. V gene TRBV19 combines with J gene TRBJ1-5; perhaps TRBD1 as D (6 bases). V gave up 8 bases and J gave up 0 bases, with 14 bases separating them. Germline CDR1 reads LNHDA; CDR2 reads SQIVND (reference sequence). This CDR3 has 15 residues. Here the CDR3 reads CASAWGQDSNQPQHF. The CDR3, as DNA: TGTGCCAGTGCCTGGGGACAAGATAGCAATCAGCCCCAGCATTTT. Variable domain in full (rest from reference TRBV19 and TRBJ1-5): DGGITQSPKYLFRKEGQNVTLSCEQNLNHDAMYWYRQDPGQGLRLIYYSQIVNDFQKGDIAEGYSVSREKKESFPLTVTSAQKNPTAFYLCASAWGQDSNQPQHFGDGTRLSIL.